This T cell receptor beta chain comes out of a study of blood T cell repertoires in COVID-19. Study details: The cDNA or gDNA used as material had been derived from T cells, B-cell-depleted T cells, or PBMCs.

In germline, CDR1 is SNHLY, CDR2 FYNNEI. The CDR3 loop spans 12 amino acids. V dropped 10 bases and J dropped 2 bases, with 10 bases sitting between them. Libraries were prepared by immunoSEQ multiplex PCR; TCRdb keeps only in-frame clonotypes and omits some of them. This sample has some 250,000 clones; approximately 85% occur once, and the top ten carry under 2.5%. Participants reported their clinical history, and cohort assignment relied on those reports. The sample was PBMCs or T cells enriched from blood (not recorded which). The sequence derives from a woman between 45 and 65 years old who had recovered from COVID-19. V gene TRBV2 combines with J gene TRBJ2-3; D unresolved. For the CDR3, the DNA is TGTGCCAACTCCGAATACACAGATACGCAGTATTTT. As protein: CANSEYTDTQYF.